A single TCR beta chain is shown here with its context. This sample is part of a study of blood T cell repertoires in COVID-19. Study as a whole: T cells, B-cell-depleted T cells, or PBMCs provided the cDNA or gDNA that served as material.

Under the authors' procedure: Quantification of nucleated cells was approximated via reference gene primer amplification. Some clones are missing from TCRdb's copy, which holds only in-frame ones; the method was immunoSEQ multiplex PCR. For V, J and clone size, that table is used; D and trimming come from the DNA. The sample yields hundreds of thousands of clones, around nine tenths seen once. Germline V gene sequence: CDR1 MGHRA, CDR2 YSYEKL. The CDR3 is 16 residues long. The junction had 7 bases not matched to a gene; V was cut back by 0 bases and J by 5 bases. The sample taken for sequencing was peripheral blood. The V and J genes are TRBV4-1 and TRBJ2-3; the match to TRBD2 covers 8 bases. This receptor was obtained from a woman aged 55-75 years who had recovered from COVID-19. The CDR3 nucleotides are TGCGCCAGCAGCCAAGAAGGGCGACTAGCGATAGATACGCAGTATTTT. Translating gives CASSQEGRLAIDTQYF.